These 26 T cell receptor beta chains were sequenced from one sample in a study of T-cell memory formation after mild COVID-19. TCRdb reprocessed the 5' RACE reads via MiXCR and lists one record per CDR3 protein. The table lists 210,000 or so distinct CDR3 sequences, around 19% of them singletons. Material: PBMCs or a T cell subset sorted from them (not recorded which). These receptors were taken from an adult woman who had mild COVID-19 (a few samples of this study predate the infection). Cell type and time point are not known.

This clonotype was counted a few times. V is TRBV9 and J is TRBJ2-5; TRBD1 aligns across 9 bases. With V trimmed by 4 bases and J by 5 bases, 12 bases remained unmatched. The CDR3 consists of 16 residues. Germline V gives CDR1 SGDLS, CDR2 YYNGEE. The CDR3 bases are TGTGCCAGCAGCCGACATCAACAGGGGGCCGAGGAGACCCAGTACTTC. Translated, it gives CASSRHQQGAEETQYF. Using reference TRBV9 and TRBJ2-5 for the parts outside the CDR3, the full variable domain is DSGVTQTPKHLITATGQRVTLRCSPRSGDLSVYWYQQSLDQGLQFLIQYYNGEERAKGNILERFSAQQFPDLHSELNLSSLELGDSALYFCASSRHQQGAEETQYFGPGTRLLVL.

This rearrangement joins TRBV5-1 to TRBJ1-1, with 7 bases fitting TRBD1. Germline V gene lookup returns CDR1 SGHRS and CDR2 YFSETQ. The CDR3 is 14 residues long. Trimming at V came to 1 base and at J to 1 base, leaving 1 base not matched to a gene. The CDR3 is CASSLTGENTEAFF. The CDR3 nucleotides read TGCGCCAGCAGCTTGACAGGGGAGAACACTGAAGCTTTCTTT.

J is TRBJ2-5 and V is TRBV6-5, with D maybe TRBD2 (6 bases). Trimming shortened V by 0 bases and J by 6 bases, and 8 bases separated the two germline ends. This CDR3 region has 13 residues. Germline V CDR1 and CDR2: MNHEY, SVGAGI. CDR3 coding DNA: TGTGCCAGCAGTTACTCGGGGGGTAAGACCCAGTACTTC. Its protein is CASSYSGGKTQYF.

This clonotype was seen a few times. CDR3: CASSPQGVGYTF. As DNA, the CDR3 is TGTGCCAGCAGCCCGCAAGGGGTAGGCTACACCTTC. The chain has TRBV5-6 and TRBJ1-2; D is perhaps TRBD1 (5 bases). Germline CDR1 and CDR2: SGHDT and YYEEEE. The CDR3 runs to 12 residues. V was cut by 4 bases and J by 8 bases, with 12 bases left in between.

This chain joins TRBV10-3 and TRBJ2-7; D may be TRBD1 (5 bases). Trimming pared 10 bases from V and 7 bases from J, leaving 17 bases between. The CDR3 has 12 amino acids. CDR1 ENHRY and CDR2 SYGVKD come from the germline V gene. In DNA form, the CDR3 reads TGTGCCAGTGGGGCTGGTAGTCGGGAGCAGTACTTC. This codes for CASGAGSREQYF.

Details on this clonotype: One base away lies a much larger clone, so this may be a sequencing read error. The chain links TRBV7-9 to TRBJ2-7; perhaps TRBD2 as D (6 bases). In germline, CDR1 is SEHNR, CDR2 FQNEAQ (reference sequence). This CDR3 spans 14 amino acids. Trimming cost V 1 base and J 2 bases, with 9 bases left between them. The CDR3, as DNA: TGTGCCAGCAGCTTAGTAGCGGAAACCTACGAGCAGTACTTC. Its translation: CASSLVAETYEQYF.

This clonotype showed up just a few times. This rearrangement joins TRBV19 to TRBJ1-1, with 11 bases lining up with TRBD1. The CDR3 covers 13 residues. Germline loops: CDR1 LNHDA, CDR2 SQIVND (reference sequence). The ends lost 5 bases at V and 7 bases at J; junction bases unmatched: 3. The CDR3 region has the DNA TGTGCCAGTAGTTGGGGACAGGGGGATGAAGCTTTCTTT. This encodes CASSWGQGDEAFF.

This clonotype was counted only a few times. The gene calls are TRBV12-3 or TRBV12-4 and TRBJ1-5; D ambiguous. The CDR3 loop spans 16 amino acids. Trimming removed 3 bases at V and 7 bases at J, with 19 bases between. In nucleotides, the CDR3 is TGTGCCAGCAGTTTCGGTGGAAGCCGGGGAGGACAGCCCCAGCATTTT. As protein: CASSFGGSRGGQPQHF.

This chain uses TRBV6-4 with TRBJ2-1; TRBD2 agrees at 9 bases. The J segment lost 1 base and the V segment lost 6 bases, leaving 13 bases of the junction unmatched. Germline CDR1 is MRHNA and CDR2 is SNTAGT. The CDR3 runs 18 residues. CDR3 in amino acids: CASSHGGRGGRSYNEQFF. In DNA form, the CDR3 reads TGTGCCAGCAGCCACGGAGGGCGGGGGGGCCGGTCCTACAATGAGCAGTTCTTC.

The DNA of the CDR3 is TGCAGTGCTAGTAGGAGGGGGATGAGGATCGGTCAGCCCCAGCATTTT. Its translation is CSASRRGMRIGQPQHF. V gene TRBV20-1 combines with J gene TRBJ1-5, with D perhaps TRBD1 (6 bases). With 3 bases removed from V and 6 bases from J, the gap between germline ends came to 21 bases. Germline V gives CDR1 DFQATT, CDR2 SNEGSKA (reference sequence). The CDR3 totals 16 residues.

The gene calls are TRBV18 and TRBJ2-4; TRBD2 agrees at 8 bases. J lost 7 bases, V lost 0 bases, and 8 bases had no gene match. CDR3 length: 16 amino acids. Germline V gives CDR1 KGHSH, CDR2 LQKENI. The CDR3 sequence: CASSPPSGRGLNIQYF. CDR3 DNA sequence: TGTGCCAGCTCACCACCGAGCGGGAGAGGATTGAACATTCAGTACTTC.

The chain joins TRBV6-5 to TRBJ1-5; 9 bases map to TRBD1. Germline CDR1 and CDR2: MNHEY and SVGAGI. The CDR3 covers 14 residues. V gave up 5 bases and J gave up 7 bases; unmatched junction bases: 6. The CDR3 reads CASSTGTGNQPQHF. Written as DNA, the CDR3 is TGTGCCAGCAGTACCGGGACAGGGAACCAGCCCCAGCATTTT.

The rearrangement uses TRBV7-9 and TRBJ2-3; D is uncertain. The V end was cut by 5 bases, the J end by 7 bases, with 10 bases between. Germline-derived CDR1 and CDR2 are SEHNR and FQNEAQ (reference sequence). CDR3 length: 12 residues. The CDR3 is CASSQDGYTQYF. For the CDR3, the DNA is TGTGCCAGCAGCCAAGACGGATATACGCAGTATTTT.

The chain combines TRBV10-2 with TRBJ2-4; D unresolved. The CDR3 has 10 amino acids. Germline V gene lookup returns CDR1 WSHSY and CDR2 SAAADI. The germline V and J ends were trimmed by 4 bases and 9 bases, with 4 bases remaining between them. In DNA, the CDR3 is TGCGCCAGCAGTGTGTGCATTCAGTACTTC. Translated: CASSVCIQYF.

The chain couples TRBV29-1 to TRBJ1-2; no clear D gene. V was cut by 7 bases and J by 8 bases, with 14 bases left in between. The CDR3 covers 11 residues. In germline, CDR1 is SQVTM, CDR2 ANQGSEA. The CDR3 nucleotides are TGCAGCGCTCAAATAGTTGGCGGCTACACCTTC. Translating gives CSAQIVGGYTF. Based on the CDR3 plus reference TRBV29-1 and TRBJ1-2, the full variable domain is SAVISQKPSRDICQRGTSLTIQCQVDSQVTMMFWYRQQPGQSLTLIATANQGSEATYESGFVIDKFPISRPNLTFSTLTVSNMSPEDSSIYLCSAQIVGGYTFGSGTRLTVV.

V gene TRBV2 combines with J gene TRBJ1-2, with D hard to call. Trimming removed 3 bases at V and 4 bases at J, with 12 bases between. Germline CDR1 and CDR2: SNHLY and FYNNEI. The CDR3 spans 14 residues. The CDR3 nucleotides are TGTGCCAGCAGTGACCACTCCGTAAGCTATGGCTACACCTTC. Its translation: CASSDHSVSYGYTF.

This clonotype was seen a few times. This rearrangement joins TRBV20-1 to TRBJ2-1; maybe TRBD2 (5 bases). The V gene's germline CDR1 is DFQATT and CDR2 SNEGSKA (reference sequence). This CDR3 has 15 amino acids. V gave up 6 bases and J gave up 0 bases, with 15 bases separating them. CDR3 DNA sequence: TGCAGTGCCCAGAGAAGGGAGAACTCCTACAATGAGCAGTTCTTC. Amino acids: CSAQRRENSYNEQFF.

J is TRBJ1-1 and V is TRBV5-1; tentative D call: TRBD1 (5 bases). V gave up 4 bases and J gave up 3 bases, with 16 bases separating them. Germline lookup yields CDR1 SGHRS and CDR2 YFSETQ. The CDR3 totals 15 residues. The CDR3, as DNA: TGCGCCAGCAGCCCAACTCCTGGGGGGTACACTGAAGCTTTCTTT. Its translation: CASSPTPGGYTEAFF. Together with reference TRBV5-1 and TRBJ1-1, the CDR3 gives the full variable domain: KAGVTQTPRYLIKTRGQQVTLSCSPISGHRSVSWYQQTPGQGLQFLFEYFSETQRNKGNFPGRFSGRQFSNSRSEMNVSTLELGDSALYLCASSPTPGGYTEAFFGQGTRLTVV.

This clonotype was detected only once. J is TRBJ2-7 and V is TRBV12-3 or TRBV12-4; D is perhaps TRBD1 (6 bases). The V gene lost 5 bases and the J gene lost 3 bases, with 14 bases spanning the gap. The CDR3 covers 14 residues. The CDR3 reads CASSAPGQFYEQYF. CDR3 nucleotide sequence: TGTGCCAGCAGTGCTCCCGGACAGTTCTACGAGCAGTACTTC.

The rearrangement joins TRBV21-1 to TRBJ1-4. TRBV21-1 is annotated as a pseudogene. The CDR3 has 15 residues. The CDR3 DNA is TGTGCCAGCAGCTTCCCGCGCTCAACTAATGAAAAACTGTTTTTT. This gives the protein CASSFPRSTNEKLFF.

This clonotype was counted a few times. The gene calls are TRBV5-4 and TRBJ2-7; the match to TRBD2 covers 10 bases. The germline V gene encodes CDR1 SGHNT and CDR2 YYREEE (reference sequence). The CDR3 length is 16 residues. The CDR3 here is CATQLGWGLASYEQYF. The CDR3 region has the DNA TGTGCGACCCAGCTTGGTTGGGGACTAGCGTCCTACGAGCAGTACTTC.

The chain recombines TRBV9 with TRBJ1-2, with unresolved D. CDR1 and CDR2 (germline): SGDLS, YYNGEE. CDR3 length equals 14 residues. V shed 0 bases and J shed 0 bases, with 6 bases lying between them. CDR3 amino acids: CASSVEGTNYGYTF. CDR3 sequence (DNA): TGTGCCAGCAGCGTAGAAGGCACTAACTATGGCTACACCTTC.

The chain is built from TRBV7-2 and TRBJ2-1; maybe TRBD2 (7 bases). Germline CDR1 and CDR2: SGHTA and FQGNSA. V lost 3 bases and J lost 0, with 12 bases in between. This CDR3 region has 16 residues. CDR3: CASSFGGGSSYNEQFF. In nucleotides, the CDR3 is TGTGCCAGCAGCTTCGGCGGGGGCAGCTCCTACAATGAGCAGTTCTTC.

This sequence joins TRBV10-3 and TRBJ2-7; 8 nucleotides line up with TRBD1. Per germline, CDR1 ENHRY and CDR2 SYGVKD. The CDR3 extends over 14 amino acids. Losses at the gene ends were 6 bases for V and 0 bases for J; bases not matched to a gene: 4. CDR3 sequence: CAISEDRGSYEQYF. In DNA, the CDR3 is TGTGCCATCAGCGAAGACAGGGGCTCCTACGAGCAGTACTTC.

This clonotype was seen at least ten times. The V and J genes are TRBV18 and TRBJ1-4; D call uncertain. Germline CDR1 is KGHSH and CDR2 is LQKENI. This CDR3 spans 16 amino acids. The V gene lost 2 bases and the J gene lost 0 bases, with 10 bases spanning the gap. CDR3 nucleotide sequence: TGTGCCAGCTCACCATCTCGACGGACAACTAATGAAAAACTGTTTTTT. It specifies CASSPSRRTTNEKLFF.

This clonotype has a handful of counts. The rearrangement links TRBV20-1 to TRBJ2-3; D may be TRBD2 (7 bases). From germline, CDR1 is DFQATT and CDR2 SNEGSKA (reference sequence). With 3 bases removed from V and 0 bases from J, the gap between germline ends came to 28 bases. The CDR3 sequence is 20 residues long. The CDR3 region has the DNA TGCAGTGCTAGGGCTACAGGGCTCCTTGGCGGGGGAATAAGCACAGATACGCAGTATTTT. This codes for CSARATGLLGGGISTDTQYF.